What follows describes a single T cell receptor (beta chain). This entry belongs to a study of identical twins. TCRdb re-derived calls from the 5' RACE reads in MiXCR, one entry per CDR3 protein. The sample shows 500,000 to 650,000 distinct CDR3 sequences, approximately 20% of them seen only once. The data were also submitted as part of a second study, on yellow fever vaccine responses in identical twins.

Sequencing used CD4+ T cells sorted from blood. The TCR was taken from a woman younger than 30 in good health.

CDR3 sequence (DNA): TGCAGTGCTAGGGGGCCTTGGGGCCTTATGGGCTACACCTTC. Its translation is CSARGPWGLMGYTF. V gene TRBV20-1 combines with J gene TRBJ1-2, with D possibly being TRBD1 (5 bases). V gave up 3 bases and J gave up 8 bases, with 19 bases separating them. In germline, CDR1 is DFQATT, CDR2 SNEGSKA (reference sequence). This CDR3 is built from 14 residues.